This T cell receptor beta chain derives from a study of Graves' ophthalmopathy and Graves' hyperthyroidism. Points from the study as a whole: Also, most clonotypes expanded in the thyroid above 0.001 frequency appeared in blood.

Scientists amplified the TCR beta CDR3 regions from RNA transcripts. After a first-round RT-PCR with HTBI primers, a second-round multiplex PCR was run. TCRdb reanalysed the multiplex PCR reads using MiXCR and keeps one entry per CDR3 protein. The top ten hold approximately 8.6% of the sample, which has some 210,000 distinct CDR3 sequences, 25% to 35% seen once. There are many counts of this clonotype. Antigen specificity is unknown. Clinical symptoms, serum thyroxine, TRAb, thyroid ultrasound and orbital computed tomography determined diagnosis. The germline CDR1 and CDR2 sequences are MNHEY and SVGEGT. Trimming stripped 7 bases from V and 4 bases from J, with 12 bases between. The CDR3 has 13 amino acids.

This receptor was taken from a man between 45 and 60 years old with Graves' ophthalmopathy. The rearrangement joins TRBV6-2 or TRBV6-3 to TRBJ2-3; weak D call: TRBD2 (6 bases). Sequenced input: peripheral blood. CDR3 protein: CASMRDSPDTQYF. The CDR3 coding sequence is TGTGCCAGCATGCGGGATAGCCCAGATACGCAGTATTTT.